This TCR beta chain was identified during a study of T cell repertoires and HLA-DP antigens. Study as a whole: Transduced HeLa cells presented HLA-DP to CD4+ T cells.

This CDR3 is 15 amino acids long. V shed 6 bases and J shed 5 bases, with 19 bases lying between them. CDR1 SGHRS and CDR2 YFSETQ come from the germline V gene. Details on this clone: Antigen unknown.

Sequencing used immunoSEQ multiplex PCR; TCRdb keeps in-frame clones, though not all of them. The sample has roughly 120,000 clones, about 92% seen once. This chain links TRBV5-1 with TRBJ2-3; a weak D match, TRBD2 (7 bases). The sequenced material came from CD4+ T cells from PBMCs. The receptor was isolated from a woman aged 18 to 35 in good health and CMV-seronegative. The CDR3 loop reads CASTQTGGRGDTQYF. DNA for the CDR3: TGCGCCAGCACCCAAACCGGGGGGCGCGGAGATACGCAGTATTTT.